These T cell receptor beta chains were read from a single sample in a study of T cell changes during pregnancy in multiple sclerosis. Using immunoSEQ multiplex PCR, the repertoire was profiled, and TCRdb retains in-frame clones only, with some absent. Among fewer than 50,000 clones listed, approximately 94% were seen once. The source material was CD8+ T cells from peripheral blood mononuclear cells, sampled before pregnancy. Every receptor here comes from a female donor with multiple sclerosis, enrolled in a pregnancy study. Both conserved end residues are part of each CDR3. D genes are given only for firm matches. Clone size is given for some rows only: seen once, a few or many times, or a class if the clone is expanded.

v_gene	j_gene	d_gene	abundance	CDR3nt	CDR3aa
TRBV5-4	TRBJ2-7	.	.	TGTGCCAGCAGCTCTTATTACGAGCAGTACTTC	CASSSYYEQYF
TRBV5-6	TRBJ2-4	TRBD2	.	TGTGCCAGCAACCCGGGAGGGTTCAAAAACATTCAGTACTTC	CASNPGGFKNIQYF
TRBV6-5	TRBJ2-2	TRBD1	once	TGTGCCAGCAGTTTCCAGACAGGGGGCACCGGGGAGCTGTTTTTT	CASSFQTGGTGELFF
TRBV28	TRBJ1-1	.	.	TGTGCCAGCAGTTTATCAGGGAACACTGAAGCTTTCTTT	CASSLSGNTEAFF
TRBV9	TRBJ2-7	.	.	TGTGCCAGCAGCGTCGACCTGACATACGAGCAGTACTTC	CASSVDLTYEQYF
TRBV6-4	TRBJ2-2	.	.	TGTGCCAGCAGTGACAGGCCAGGGGCATCCGGGGAGCTGTTTTTT	CASSDRPGASGELFF
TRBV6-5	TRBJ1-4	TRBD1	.	TGTGCCAGCAGTTATGGGGGACAGGGAGGTGAAAAACTGTTTTTT	CASSYGGQGGEKLFF
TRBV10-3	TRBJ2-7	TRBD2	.	TGTGCCATCAGTGATCCAACTGCTAGCGGAGGGACCCTTGGGGAGCAGTACTTC	CAISDPTASGGTLGEQYF
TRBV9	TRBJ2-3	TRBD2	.	TGTGCCAGCAGCGCACCTCGGAGAGCTAGCGGGATGAGGGCAGATACGCAGTATTTT	CASSAPRRASGMRADTQYF
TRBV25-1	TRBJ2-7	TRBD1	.	TGTGCCAGCCACGACAGGGCGGGCGAGCAGTACTTC	CASHDRAGEQYF
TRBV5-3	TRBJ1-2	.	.	TGTGCCAGAAGCTTGTTACGGGGGGAGTGGGGCTACACCTTC	CARSLLRGEWGYTF
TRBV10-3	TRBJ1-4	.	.	TGTGCCATCAGTGACACCGGGTTGAATGAAAAACTGTTTTTT	CAISDTGLNEKLFF
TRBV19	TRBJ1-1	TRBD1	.	TGTGCCAGTAGTCCTTCCCCAGGGGGCATGAACACTGAAGCTTTCTTT	CASSPSPGGMNTEAFF
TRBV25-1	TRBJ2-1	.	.	TGTGCCAGCACCGAGGGGGGGATCTCCTACAATGAGCAGTTCTTC	CASTEGGISYNEQFF
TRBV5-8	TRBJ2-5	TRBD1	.	TGTGCCAGCAGCTTGTTCGGGACAGGGGGCGGGGAGACCCAGTACTTC	CASSLFGTGGGETQYF
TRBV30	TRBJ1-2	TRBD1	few	TGTGCCGAGGGGCAGGGGGCTTATGGCTACACCTTC	CAEGQGAYGYTF
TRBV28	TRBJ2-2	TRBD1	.	TGTGCCAGCAGTGCCCTGGACAGGGCGAACACCGGGGAGCTGTTTTTT	CASSALDRANTGELFF
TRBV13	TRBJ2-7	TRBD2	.	TGTGCCAGCAGCTTAGGCACTAGCGGTTACGAGCAGTACTTC	CASSLGTSGYEQYF
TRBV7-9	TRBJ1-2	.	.	TGTGCCGGGGCGGGGGGCGACTATGGCTACACCTTC	CAGAGGDYGYTF
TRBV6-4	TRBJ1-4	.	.	TGTGCCAGCAAGGCACAGGATACCGAAAAACTGTTTTTT	CASKAQDTEKLFF
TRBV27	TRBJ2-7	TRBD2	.	TGTGCCAGCGCCTCCGGGACTAGATTATACGAGCAGTACTTC	CASASGTRLYEQYF
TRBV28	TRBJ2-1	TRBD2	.	TGTGCCAGCAGTTTAGCTAGCGGGCCCCATTACAATGAGCAGTTCTTC	CASSLASGPHYNEQFF
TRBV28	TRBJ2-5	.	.	TGTGCCAGCAGTTTAAGCCAGGCCCTAAGAGACCAGTACTTC	CASSLSQALRDQYF
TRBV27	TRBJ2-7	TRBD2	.	TGTGCCAGCCGAAGGAGGGCGGGAGAAGGTCTTGAGCAGTACTTC	CASRRRAGEGLEQYF
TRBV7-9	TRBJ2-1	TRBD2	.	TGTGCCAGCAGCTTACCCTCCGGGACTAGCAGACGACAGCAGTTCTTC	CASSLPSGTSRRQQFF
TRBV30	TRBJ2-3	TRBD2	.	TGTGCCTGGAGCTCTTGGTATACTGACGGGACTAGCCGCCCAGATACGCAGTATTTT	CAWSSWYTDGTSRPDTQYF
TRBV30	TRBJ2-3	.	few	TGTGCCTACCTTACGGTGACAGATACGCAGTATTTT	CAYLTVTDTQYF
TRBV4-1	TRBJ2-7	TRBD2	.	TGCGCCAGCAGCCAAGATCCCCCGGCTAGCGGGTCCTACGAGCAGTACTTC	CASSQDPPASGSYEQYF
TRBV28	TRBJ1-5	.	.	TGTGCCACCTCCCCGGGGACTATTAGCAATCAGCCCCAGCATTTT	CATSPGTISNQPQHF
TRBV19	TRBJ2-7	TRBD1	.	TGTGCCAGTAGTATAGTGGGGACAGGGTCGAGCGAGCAGTACTTC	CASSIVGTGSSEQYF
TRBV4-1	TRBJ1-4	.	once	TGCGCCAGCAGCCCCAGCGCGGGAGGGGAAAAACTGTTTTTT	CASSPSAGGEKLFF
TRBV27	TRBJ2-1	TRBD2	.	TGTGCCAGCAGTTTATCGTTGGGGGGAGGGGCCTACAATGAGCAGTTCTTC	CASSLSLGGGAYNEQFF
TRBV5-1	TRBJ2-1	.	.	TGCGCCAGCAGCCCGGATATCCGGGTCAATGAGCAGTTCTTC	CASSPDIRVNEQFF
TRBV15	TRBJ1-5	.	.	TGTGCCACCAGCAGAGACAGATATCAGCCCCAGCATTTT	CATSRDRYQPQHF
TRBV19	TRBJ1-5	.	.	TGTGCCAGTAGTGGAGGTCTTAATCAGCCCCAGCATTTT	CASSGGLNQPQHF
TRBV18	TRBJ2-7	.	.	TGTGCCAGCTCACCTAGGACTTGGATCTACGAGCAGTACTTC	CASSPRTWIYEQYF
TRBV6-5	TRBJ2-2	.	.	TGTGCCAGCAGTTACCTTTCGAACACCGGGGAGCTGTTTTTT	CASSYLSNTGELFF
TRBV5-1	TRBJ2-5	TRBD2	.	TGCGCCAGCAGCTACGCGGGGGGGGAAGAGACCCAGTACTTC	CASSYAGGEETQYF
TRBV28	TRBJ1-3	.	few	TGTGCCAGCAGTTTAGGAGGCTCTGGAAACACCATATATTTT	CASSLGGSGNTIYF
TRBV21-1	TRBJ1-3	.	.	TGTGCCAGCAGCAAAGTCCCGACAGGGTGGTTAAACACCATATATTTT	CASSKVPTGWLNTIYF
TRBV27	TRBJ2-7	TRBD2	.	TGTGCCAGCAGTTTATATCCTAGCGGGGCCTACGAGCAGTACTTC	CASSLYPSGAYEQYF